This T cell receptor beta chain comes out of a study of radiation and T cells in renal cell carcinoma. V dropped 0 bases and J dropped 3 bases, with 15 bases sitting between them. CDR3 length: 16 residues. The germline CDR1 and CDR2 sequences are SGHNT and YYREEE (reference sequence). Findings and caveats of the study: No pretreatment tumor biopsies were available for baseline clonotypes.

In regard to this clone: What it recognizes is unknown.

The treatment denotes: 15 Gy SBRT to primary tumor, nephrectomy 4 weeks later. Measured with immunoSEQ multiplex PCR; TCRdb has only the in-frame clones, and not every one. The sample holds 10,000 to 15,000 clones, roughly 34% seen once. Sequenced material: tumor tissue, taken from a patient whose treatment included radiotherapy and nephrectomy. The rearrangement uses TRBV5-4 and TRBJ1-2, with D unresolved. The receptor's source is a man aged 55 to 69 with renal cell carcinoma. CDR3 protein: CASSLASSRFDYGYTF. The CDR3 DNA is TGTGCCAGCAGCTTGGCATCTTCACGGTTTGACTATGGCTACACCTTC.